This T cell receptor (beta chain) was recorded in a study of control samples from healthy donors and cancer patients. The protocol was immunoSEQ multiplex PCR, while the TCRdb copy is restricted to in-frame clones and leaves out a portion. The sample shows 100,000 to 150,000 clones, 88% of them seen only once. The V gene's germline CDR1 is GTSNPN and CDR2 SVGIG (reference sequence). CDR3 length: 12 residues. V was pared by 5 bases and J by 2 bases, with 2 bases of the junction left unmatched. The origin of this receptor is a man aged 50 to 59 in good health. Sequences were obtained from blood. The chain is built from TRBV30 and TRBJ1-2, with TRBD1 matching over 7 bases. The DNA for the CDR3 is TGTGCCTGGCAGGGACAGAACTATGGCTACACCTTC. Its translation: CAWQGQNYGYTF. Drawing the rest from reference TRBV30 and TRBJ1-2, the complete variable domain is SQTIHQWPATLVQPVGSPLSLECTVEGTSNPNLYWYRQAAGRGLQLLFYSVGIGQISSEVPQNLSASRPQDRQFILSSKKLLLSDSGFYLCAWQGQNYGYTFGSGTRLTVV.